This T cell receptor beta chain was identified during a study of cytomegalovirus exposure and HLA in healthy donors. Study in general: Some 180 million T cells yielded roughly 120 million unique TCR beta sequences in earlier analysis.

CDR3 length: 14 amino acids. Trimming left V 1 base short and J 3 bases short, with 9 bases between. Germline CDR1 is MNHNS and CDR2 is SASEGT. 60 Vbeta and 13 Jbeta primers were used in PCR. Repertoires were generated with immunoSEQ multiplex PCR, while TCRdb's copy carries only in-frame clones and drops some. This repertoire shows roughly 100,000 clones, more than 60% found once; its top ten account for roughly 2.5%. Sequenced: PBMCs. The chain carries TRBV6-1 and TRBJ1-1; no firm D call. This TCR came from a middle-aged man in good health and CMV-seronegative. The CDR3 is CASSEVGIYTEAFF. CDR3 DNA: TGTGCCAGCAGTGAAGTCGGGATATACACTGAAGCTTTCTTT.